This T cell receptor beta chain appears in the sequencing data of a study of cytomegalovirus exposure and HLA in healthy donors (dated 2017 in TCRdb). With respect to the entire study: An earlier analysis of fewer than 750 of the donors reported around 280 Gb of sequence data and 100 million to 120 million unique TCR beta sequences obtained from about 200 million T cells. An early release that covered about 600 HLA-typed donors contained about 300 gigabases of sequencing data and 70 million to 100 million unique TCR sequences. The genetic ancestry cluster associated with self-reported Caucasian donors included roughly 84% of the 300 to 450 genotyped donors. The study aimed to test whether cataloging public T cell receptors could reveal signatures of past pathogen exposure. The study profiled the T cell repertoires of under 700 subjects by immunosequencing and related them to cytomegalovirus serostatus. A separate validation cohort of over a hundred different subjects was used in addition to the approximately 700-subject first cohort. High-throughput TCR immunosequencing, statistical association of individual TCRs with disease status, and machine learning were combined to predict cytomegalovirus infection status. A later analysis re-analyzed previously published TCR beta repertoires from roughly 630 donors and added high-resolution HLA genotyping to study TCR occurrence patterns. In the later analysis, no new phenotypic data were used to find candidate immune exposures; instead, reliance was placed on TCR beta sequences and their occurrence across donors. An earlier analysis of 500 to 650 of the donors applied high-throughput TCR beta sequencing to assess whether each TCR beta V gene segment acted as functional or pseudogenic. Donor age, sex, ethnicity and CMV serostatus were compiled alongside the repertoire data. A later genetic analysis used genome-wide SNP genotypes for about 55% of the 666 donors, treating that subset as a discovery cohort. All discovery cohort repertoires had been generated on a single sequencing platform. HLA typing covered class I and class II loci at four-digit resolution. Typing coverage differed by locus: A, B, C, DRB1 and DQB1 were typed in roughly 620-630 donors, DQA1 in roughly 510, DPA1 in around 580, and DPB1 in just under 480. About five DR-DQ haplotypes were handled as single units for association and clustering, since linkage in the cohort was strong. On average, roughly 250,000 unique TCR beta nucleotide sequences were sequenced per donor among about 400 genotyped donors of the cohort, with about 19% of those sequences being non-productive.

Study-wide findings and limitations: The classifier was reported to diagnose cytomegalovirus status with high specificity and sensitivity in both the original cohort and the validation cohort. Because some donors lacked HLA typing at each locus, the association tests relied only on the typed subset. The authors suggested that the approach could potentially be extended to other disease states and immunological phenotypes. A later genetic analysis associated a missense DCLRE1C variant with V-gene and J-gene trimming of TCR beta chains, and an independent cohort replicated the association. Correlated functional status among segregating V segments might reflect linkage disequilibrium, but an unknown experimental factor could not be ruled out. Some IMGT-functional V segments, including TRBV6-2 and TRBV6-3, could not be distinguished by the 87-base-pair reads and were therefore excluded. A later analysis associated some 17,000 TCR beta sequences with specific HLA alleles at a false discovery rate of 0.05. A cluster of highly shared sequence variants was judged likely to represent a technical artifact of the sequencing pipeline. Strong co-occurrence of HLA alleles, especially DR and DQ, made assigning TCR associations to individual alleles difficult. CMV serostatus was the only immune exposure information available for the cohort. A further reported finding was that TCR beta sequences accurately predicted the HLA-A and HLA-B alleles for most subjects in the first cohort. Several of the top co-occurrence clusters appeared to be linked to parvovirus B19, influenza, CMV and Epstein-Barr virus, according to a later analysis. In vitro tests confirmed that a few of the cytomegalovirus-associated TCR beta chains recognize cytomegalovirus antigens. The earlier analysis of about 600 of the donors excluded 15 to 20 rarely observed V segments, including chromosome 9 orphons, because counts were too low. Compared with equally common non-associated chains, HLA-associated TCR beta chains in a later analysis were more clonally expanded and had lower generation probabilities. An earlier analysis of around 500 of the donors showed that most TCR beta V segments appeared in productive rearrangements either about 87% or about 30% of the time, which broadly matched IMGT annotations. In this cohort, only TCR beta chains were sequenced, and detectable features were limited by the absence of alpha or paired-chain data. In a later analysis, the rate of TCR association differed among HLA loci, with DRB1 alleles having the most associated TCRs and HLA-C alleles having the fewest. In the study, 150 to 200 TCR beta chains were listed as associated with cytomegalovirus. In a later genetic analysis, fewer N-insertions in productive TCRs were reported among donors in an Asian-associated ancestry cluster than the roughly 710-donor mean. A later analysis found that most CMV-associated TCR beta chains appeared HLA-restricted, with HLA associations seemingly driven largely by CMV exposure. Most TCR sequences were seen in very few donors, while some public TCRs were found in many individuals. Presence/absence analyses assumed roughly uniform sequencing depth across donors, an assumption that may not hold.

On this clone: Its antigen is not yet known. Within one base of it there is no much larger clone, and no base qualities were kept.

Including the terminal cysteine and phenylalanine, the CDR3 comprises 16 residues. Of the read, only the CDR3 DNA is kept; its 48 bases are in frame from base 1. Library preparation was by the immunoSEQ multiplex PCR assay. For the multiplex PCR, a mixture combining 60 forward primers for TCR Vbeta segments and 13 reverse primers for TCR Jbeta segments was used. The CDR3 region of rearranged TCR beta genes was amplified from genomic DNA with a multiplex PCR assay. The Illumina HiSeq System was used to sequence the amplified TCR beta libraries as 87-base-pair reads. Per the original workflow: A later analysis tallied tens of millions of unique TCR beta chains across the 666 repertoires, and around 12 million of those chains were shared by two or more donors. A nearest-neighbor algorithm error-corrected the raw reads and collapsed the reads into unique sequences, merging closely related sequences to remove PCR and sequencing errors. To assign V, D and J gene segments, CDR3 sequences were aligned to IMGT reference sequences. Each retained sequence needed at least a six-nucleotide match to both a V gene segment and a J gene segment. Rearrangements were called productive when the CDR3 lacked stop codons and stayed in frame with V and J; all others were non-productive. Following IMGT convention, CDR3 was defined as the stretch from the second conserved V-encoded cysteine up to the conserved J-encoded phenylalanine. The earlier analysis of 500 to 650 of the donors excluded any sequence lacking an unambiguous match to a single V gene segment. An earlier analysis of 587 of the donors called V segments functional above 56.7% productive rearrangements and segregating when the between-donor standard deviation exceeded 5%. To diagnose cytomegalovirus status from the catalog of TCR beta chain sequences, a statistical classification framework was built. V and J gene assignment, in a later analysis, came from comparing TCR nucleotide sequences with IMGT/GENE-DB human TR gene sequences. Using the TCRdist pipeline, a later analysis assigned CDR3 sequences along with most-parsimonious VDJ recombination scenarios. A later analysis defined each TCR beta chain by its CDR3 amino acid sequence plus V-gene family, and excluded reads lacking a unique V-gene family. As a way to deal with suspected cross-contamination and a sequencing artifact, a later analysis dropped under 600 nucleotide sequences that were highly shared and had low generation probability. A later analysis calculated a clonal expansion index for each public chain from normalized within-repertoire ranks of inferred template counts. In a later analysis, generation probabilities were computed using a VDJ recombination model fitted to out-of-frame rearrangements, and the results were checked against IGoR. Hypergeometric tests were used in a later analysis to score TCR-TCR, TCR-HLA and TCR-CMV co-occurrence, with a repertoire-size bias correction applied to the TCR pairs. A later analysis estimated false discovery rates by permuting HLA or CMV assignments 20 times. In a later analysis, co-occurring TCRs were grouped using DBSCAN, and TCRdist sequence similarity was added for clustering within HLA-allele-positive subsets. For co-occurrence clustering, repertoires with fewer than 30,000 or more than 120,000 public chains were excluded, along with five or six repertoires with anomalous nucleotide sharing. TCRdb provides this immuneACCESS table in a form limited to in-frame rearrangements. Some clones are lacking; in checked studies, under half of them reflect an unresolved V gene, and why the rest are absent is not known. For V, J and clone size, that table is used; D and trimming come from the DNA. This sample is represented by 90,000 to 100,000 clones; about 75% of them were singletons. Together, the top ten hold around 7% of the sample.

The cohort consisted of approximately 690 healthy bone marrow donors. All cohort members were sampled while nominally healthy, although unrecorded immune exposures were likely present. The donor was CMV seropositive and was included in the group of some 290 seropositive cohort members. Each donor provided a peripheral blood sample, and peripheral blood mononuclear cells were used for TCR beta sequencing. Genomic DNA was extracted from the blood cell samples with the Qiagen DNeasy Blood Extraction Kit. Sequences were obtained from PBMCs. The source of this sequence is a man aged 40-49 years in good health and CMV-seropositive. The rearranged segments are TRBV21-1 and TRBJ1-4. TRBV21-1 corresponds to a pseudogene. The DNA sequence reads TGTGCCAGCAGTCCCGGAGGCGGGTCAACTAATGAAAAACTGTTTTTT. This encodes CASSPGGGSTNEKLFF.